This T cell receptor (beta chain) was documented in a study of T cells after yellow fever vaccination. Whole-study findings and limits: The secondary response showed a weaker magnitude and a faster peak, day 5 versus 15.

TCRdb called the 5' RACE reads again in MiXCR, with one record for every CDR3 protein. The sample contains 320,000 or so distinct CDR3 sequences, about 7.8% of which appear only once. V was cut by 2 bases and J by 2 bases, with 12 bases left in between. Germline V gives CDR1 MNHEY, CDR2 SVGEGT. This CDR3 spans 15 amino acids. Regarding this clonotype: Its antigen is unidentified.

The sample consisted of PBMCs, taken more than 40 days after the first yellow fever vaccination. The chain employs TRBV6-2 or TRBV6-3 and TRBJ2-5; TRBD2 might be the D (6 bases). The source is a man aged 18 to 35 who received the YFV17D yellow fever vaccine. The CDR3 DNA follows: TGTGCCAGCAGTTACCTTAGCGGCCCGCAAGAGACCCAGTACTTC. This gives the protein CASSYLSGPQETQYF.